A single count supports the clone carrying this TCR beta chain. Its antigen remains unknown. These data belong to a study of graft-versus-host responses after intestinal transplantation. Study overall: Recipients were given multivisceral, liver-intestinal, or isolated intestinal transplants.

The data were produced by immunoSEQ multiplex PCR, yet TCRdb's version contains in-frame clones alone and is incomplete. The sample lists approximately 70,000 clones; around 90% were seen once. Sequenced here: unstimulated CD8+ T cells sorted from spleen or lymph node cells, sampled before intestinal transplant. This sequence originates from a human donor who received an intestinal transplant.

The CDR3 nucleotides are TGTGCCAGCAGCTTTCTTCCTAGCGGAAACTACGAGCAGTACTTC. As protein: CASSFLPSGNYEQYF. The genes are TRBV5-4 and TRBJ2-7, with 7 bases matching TRBD2. The CDR3 covers 15 residues. Germline V lookup: CDR1 SGHNT, CDR2 YYREEE (reference sequence). The J segment lost 3 bases and the V segment lost 2 bases, leaving 8 bases of the junction unmatched.